Here is one TCR beta chain with its context. Libraries were prepared by immunoSEQ multiplex PCR; TCRdb keeps only in-frame clonotypes and omits some of them. The data show about 290,000 clones, 86% seen once. This sample was taken from a study of blood T cell repertoires in COVID-19. Overall study context: COVID-19 samples collected from the United States, Italy and Spain covered acute and convalescent phases.

V lost 4 bases, J lost 5 bases, and 14 bases lay in between. Germline CDR1 LNHDA, CDR2 SQIVND (reference sequence). CDR3 length: 14 residues. The receptor's source is a woman aged 25 to 39 with active or convalescent COVID-19. The chain couples TRBV19 to TRBJ1-1; D is possibly TRBD1 (6 bases). The sequencing sample was made of peripheral blood. The CDR3 DNA is TGTGCCAGTAGTAATGGGGGCGCGAGAACTGAAGCTTTCTTT. Translation gives CASSNGGARTEAFF.